Shown below are 12 T cell receptor beta chains from a single sample sequenced in a study of T cells in Graves' hyperthyroidism and ophthalmopathy. Amplified TCR beta CDR3 regions came from RNA transcripts. TCR CDR3 underwent first-round RT-PCR with the HTBI primer set. One entry per CDR3 protein results from TCRdb running MiXCR on the multiplex PCR reads. The data show around 530,000 distinct CDR3 sequences, over 15% seen once. Sequences were obtained from blood. Receptors originate from a woman aged 18-29 years with Graves' ophthalmopathy.

This clonotype has a count of ten or more. The CDR3 loop is CASSYGSSYEQYF. The DNA for the CDR3 is TGTGCCAGCAGTTATGGGAGCTCCTACGAGCAGTACTTC. This chain joins TRBV28 and TRBJ2-7, with D tentatively TRBD2 (5 bases). Germline CDR1 is MDHEN and CDR2 is SYDVKM. Trimming pared 4 bases from V and 0 bases from J, leaving 7 bases between. This CDR3 region has 13 residues.

This clonotype showed up just a few times. The chain has TRBV29-1 and TRBJ1-2; D gene unclear. The CDR3 is 12 residues long. Trimming took off 4 bases at V and 6 bases at J, with 12 bases between the two ends. Germline CDR1 SQVTM, CDR2 ANQGSEA. The CDR3 DNA is TGCAGCGTTGTGCGAGGTTTGGATGGCTACACCTTC. Its translation: CSVVRGLDGYTF.

This clonotype was found a few times. It may be a read error: a sequence one base away is much more abundant. The chain employs TRBV28 and TRBJ2-2, with 7 nucleotides matching TRBD1. Germline V gene data show CDR1 as MDHEN and CDR2 as SYDVKM. V was clipped by 4 bases and J by 4 bases; unmatched bases: 0. This CDR3 comprises 13 residues. Here the CDR3 DNA reads TGTGCCAGCAGTTACAGGGGCACCGGGGAGCTGTTTTTT. Its protein is CASSYRGTGELFF.

This clonotype was detected a few times. J is TRBJ2-2 and V is TRBV25-1, with D possibly TRBD2 on 6 matching bases. Trimming removed 3 bases at V and 1 base at J, with 6 bases between. Looked up from germline, CDR1 is MGHDK and CDR2 is SYGVNS. CDR3 length: 14 amino acids. The CDR3 sequence: CASSEGGNTGELFF. The CDR3 nucleotides read TGTGCCAGCAGTGAGGGGGGGAACACCGGGGAGCTGTTTTTT.

Ten or more counts support this clonotype. The chain uses TRBV6-2 or TRBV6-3 and TRBJ2-3; TRBD1 might be the D (6 bases). V lost 2 bases to trimming and J lost 3 bases, with 12 bases between them. CDR1 and CDR2 from the germline V gene are MNHEY and SVGEGT. The CDR3 contains 15 residues. DNA for the CDR3: TGTGCCAGCAGTTACGAAGGACAGAAAACAGATACGCAGTATTTT. Its translation: CASSYEGQKTDTQYF.

The rearrangement uses TRBV6-1 and TRBJ2-3; D may correspond to TRBD1 or TRBD2 (5 bases each). The V and J ends lost 7 bases and 0 bases respectively, with 20 bases between them. This CDR3 spans 17 amino acids. Germline loops: CDR1 MNHNS, CDR2 SASEGT. This CDR3 is CASIFGHGMTSTDTQYF. DNA for the CDR3: TGTGCCAGCATTTTTGGACACGGGATGACTAGCACAGATACGCAGTATTTT.

The sample holds many counts of this clonotype. The chain recombines TRBV11-2 with TRBJ2-7; 9 nucleotides agree with TRBD1. CDR1 is SGHAT and CDR2 is FQNNGV in the germline V gene. The CDR3 consists of 16 residues. With V trimmed by 1 base and J by 1 base, 5 bases remained unmatched. The CDR3 protein is CASSLGPGTGSYEQYF. CDR3 nucleotide sequence: TGTGCCAGCAGCTTAGGCCCTGGGACAGGGTCCTACGAGCAGTACTTC.

The rearrangement joins TRBV28 to TRBJ1-4; no clear D. CDR1 and CDR2 (germline): MDHEN, SYDVKM. The CDR3 spans 14 residues. Trimming cost V 10 bases and J 7 bases, with 19 bases left between them. CDR3 nucleotides: TGTGCCACCTCCCCTCGAGAAATAAGTGAAAAACTGTTTTTT. As protein: CATSPREISEKLFF.

This clonotype was observed at least ten times. The V call is TRBV5-1, the J call TRBJ2-1, with TRBD1 identical over 9 bases. The V gene's germline CDR1 is SGHRS and CDR2 YFSETQ. The trim removed 2 bases at V and 6 bases at J, leaving 9 bases unmatched. The CDR3 consists of 16 residues. Here the CDR3 DNA reads TGCGCCAGCAGCTTAATTTTGCCGGGACAGGGCAATGAGCAGTTCTTC. Residues: CASSLILPGQGNEQFF. The variable domain in full, completed from reference TRBV5-1 and TRBJ2-1, reads KAGVTQTPRYLIKTRGQQVTLSCSPISGHRSVSWYQQTPGQGLQFLFEYFSETQRNKGNFPGRFSGRQFSNSRSEMNVSTLELGDSALYLCASSLILPGQGNEQFFGPGTRLTVL.

This clonotype was counted many times. V is TRBV20-1 and J is TRBJ2-1, with 16 bases lining up with TRBD2. This CDR3 spans 15 amino acids. The germline V gene has CDR1 DFQATT and CDR2 SNEGSKA (reference sequence). The V and J ends lost 7 bases and 5 bases, in that order; junction bases with no gene match: 5. DNA for the CDR3: TGCAGTGTCCCGGGACTAGCGGGGGGGCACAATGAGCAGTTCTTC. Translating gives CSVPGLAGGHNEQFF.

In this sample, this clonotype turned up many times. The chain employs TRBV7-9 and TRBJ2-1, with TRBD2 matching 11 bases. After removal of 4 bases from V and 3 bases from J, the junction contained 2 bases not matched to a gene. Looked up from germline, CDR1 is SEHNR and CDR2 is FQNEAQ (reference sequence). The CDR3 loop spans 15 amino acids. The CDR3 sequence: CASSSGLAVYNEQFF. The CDR3 DNA reads as TGTGCCAGCAGCTCGGGACTAGCGGTCTACAATGAGCAGTTCTTC.

There are a few counts of this clonotype. Just one base apart from a much larger clone, this may be a read error. This chain connects TRBV11-1 to TRBJ1-1; 7 bases line up with TRBD1. Germline CDR1 and CDR2: SGHAT and FQDESV (reference sequence). The CDR3 length is 15 residues. The CDR3 DNA sequence: TGTGCCAGCAGCTTAGCCGGGGCAGGGGGAAATGAAACTTTCTTT. Its translation is CASSLAGAGGNETFF.